This is a list of T cell receptor beta chains from one sample in a study of CD8+CD57+ T cells in acquired aplastic anemia. Each CDR3 protein is one row after TCRdb ran MiXCR on the reads. The sample lists 150,000 to 200,000 distinct CDR3 sequences; around 48% were seen once. The sequenced sample consisted of sorted CD4+, CD8+, or CD8+CD57+ T cells (not recorded which) from PBMCs. The receptor source for this set is a human donor with aplastic anemia. CDR3s include the opening cysteine and the closing phenylalanine or tryptophan. The order of the fields is clone size, J gene, V gene, D gene, CDR3 DNA, CDR3 protein. A D gene is named only where the DNA matches it firmly. Clone size is stated in some rows and not others, as once, few, many or a class when expanded.

>many|TRBJ1-3|TRBV12-3/TRBV12-4|NA
TGTGCCAGCAGTGCGTCTTCATCTGGAAACACCATATATTTT
CASSASSSGNTIYF
>once|TRBJ2-7|TRBV20-1|TRBD1
TGCAGTGCTAGCCGGACAGGGGCGAGTTCCGAGCAGTACTTC
CSASRTGASSEQYF
>NA|TRBJ2-7|TRBV25-1|TRBD2
TGTGCCAGCAGTGCACTGACTAGCGGGCCAACCTACGAGCAGTACTTC
CASSALTSGPTYEQYF
>NA|TRBJ1-5|TRBV11-1|NA
TGTGCCAGCAGCCGAACGGGACTAGCGGGAGGGCCACACGAGCATTTT
CASSRTGLAGGPHEHF
>many|TRBJ1-2|TRBV2|NA
TGTGCCAGCAGTGCTGACCCAGGGGTGGACGATGGCTACACCTTC
CASSADPGVDDGYTF
>NA|TRBJ2-5|TRBV2|NA
TGTGCCAGCAGTGAGAGGGCTGGTCGGCAAGAGACCCAGTACTTC
CASSERAGRQETQYF
>NA|TRBJ1-2|TRBV4-3|NA
TGCGCCAGCAGCCAAGGTGAGCACTATGGCTACACCTTC
CASSQGEHYGYTF
>many|TRBJ2-5|TRBV20-1|TRBD1
TGCAGTGTAACGACCTCGGACAGGGACCAAGAGACCCAGTACTTC
CSVTTSDRDQETQYF
>NA|TRBJ2-2|TRBV10-3|NA
TGTGCCATCAGTGAGGGGGGACACCAACTAGGGGAGCTGTTTTTT
CAISEGGHQLGELFF
>NA|TRBJ2-7|TRBV9|TRBD1
TGTGCCAGCAGCGGTTCCGGGACAGACCCCTTCTACGAGCAGTACTTC
CASSGSGTDPFYEQYF
>few|TRBJ1-4|TRBV5-4|TRBD1
TGTGCCAGCAGCGGACAGGGGGGGTCCCATGAAAAACTGTTTTTT
CASSGQGGSHEKLFF
>NA|TRBJ1-5|TRBV28|NA
TGTGCCAGCAGCCAATATGGTGGGGGTCAGCCCCAGCATTTT
CASSQYGGGQPQHF
>NA|TRBJ2-7|TRBV30|NA
TGTGCCTGGAGTCCCCCCAGACTCCGGCGCTACGAGCAGTACTTC
CAWSPPRLRRYEQYF
>NA|TRBJ1-4|TRBV19|NA
TGTGCCAGTAGTATGACAGGTGCGAATGAAAAACTGTTTTTT
CASSMTGANEKLFF
>NA|TRBJ1-1|TRBV7-9|NA
TGTGCCAGCACGCCAGGTGGGAACACTGAAGCTTTCTTT
CASTPGGNTEAFF
>many|TRBJ2-1|TRBV7-8|NA
TGTGCCAGCAGCTTGAAGAGCCACTCCTACAATGAGCAGTTCTTC
CASSLKSHSYNEQFF
>many|TRBJ1-2|TRBV7-9|NA
TGTGCCAGCAGCTTGACGGATGGCTACACCTTC
CASSLTDGYTF
>once|TRBJ1-4|TRBV7-3|NA
TGCGCCAGCAGCCAAATTTTAGTGGAAAAACTGTTTTTT
CASSQILVEKLFF
>many|TRBJ2-1|TRBV24-1|TRBD2
TGTGCCACCCAGACTAGCGGGGCTGTCGGGGAGCAGTTCTTC
CATQTSGAVGEQFF
>many|TRBJ2-3|TRBV7-7|TRBD2
TGTGCCAGCAGTTTGGCTAGCGGGAGCACAGATACGCAGTATTTT
CASSLASGSTDTQYF
>few|TRBJ2-4|TRBV11-2|NA
TGTGCCAGCAGCTTTGACAGTCGGGGCATTCAGTACTTC
CASSFDSRGIQYF
>once|TRBJ2-2|TRBV9|TRBD1
TGTGCCAGCAGCCTTAACCTGGACAGGGCCACCGGGGAGCTGTTTTTT
CASSLNLDRATGELFF
>NA|TRBJ1-1|TRBV2|TRBD1
TGTGCCACCCGAAATGAGGGGGCTGCTGAAGCTTTCTTT
CATRNEGAAEAFF
>once|TRBJ1-4|TRBV2|NA
TGTGCCAGCATTCCAGGGGTTGGTGAAAAACTGTTTTTT
CASIPGVGEKLFF
>few|TRBJ1-2|TRBV19|TRBD1
TGTGCCTGGAGTCGTACAGGGGGCTCTTATGGCTACACCTTC
CAWSRTGGSYGYTF
>many|TRBJ2-3|TRBV20-1|NA
TGCAGTGCTAGAGAAGGGGGTTCGGGCACAGATACGCAGTATTTT
CSAREGGSGTDTQYF
>many|TRBJ2-5|TRBV5-1|NA
TGCGCCAGCAGCTTGGAGAGGGGTGAAGAGACCCAGTACTTC
CASSLERGEETQYF
>few|TRBJ2-3|TRBV25-1|NA
TGTGCCAGCAGGCCAGCAGTCGCCACAGATACGCAGTATTTT
CASRPAVATDTQYF
>many|TRBJ2-3|TRBV5-1|TRBD1
TGCGCCACCGGCGGGACAGGGGACACAGATACGCAGTATTTT
CATGGTGDTDTQYF
>NA|TRBJ1-6|TRBV9|NA
TGTGTCAGCAGTGAGGGAATGCTGGGTAATTCACCCCTCCACTTT
CVSSEGMLGNSPLHF